These T cell receptor beta chains were read from a single sample in a study of cytomegalovirus exposure and HLA in healthy donors. Method: immunoSEQ multiplex PCR; TCRdb's copy keeps in-frame clones and lacks some. The repertoire includes around 50,000 clones, roughly 80% of them detected once, and approximately 1.5% sits in the top ten. The sample comprised PBMCs. All receptors come from a man between 35 and 55 years old in good health and CMV-seronegative. CDR3s include the opening cysteine and the closing phenylalanine or tryptophan. D genes are given only for firm matches. Size tells how often a clone was seen (once, few, many) or the class of an expanded clone, and some rows leave it out.

>TRBJ2-5|TRBV7-2|.|TRBD2
CASSPGTSGGGTYF
>TRBJ2-7|TRBV27|once|.
CASSPGPSPPYEQYF
>TRBJ1-1|TRBV5-8|.|.
CASSLQPGGEAFF
>TRBJ2-7|TRBV28|.|TRBD1
CASSPGQGRTYEQYF
>TRBJ1-1|TRBV6-1|.|.
CASSEVLGLLNTEAFF
>TRBJ2-1|TRBV6-6|.|TRBD2
CASSYVLAGGPNEQFF
>TRBJ2-5|TRBV7-3|.|.
CASSRGAEETQYF
>TRBJ2-1|TRBV13|.|TRBD2
CASRFRLADGEQFF
>TRBJ1-5|TRBV6-5|.|.
CASRGGRVGAQHF
>TRBJ2-1|TRBV19|.|.
CASSIMTVKFF
>TRBJ2-1|TRBV25-1|.|TRBD1
CASSETGTGKNEQFF
>TRBJ2-4|TRBV6-1|.|TRBD1
CASSEMNRGRSLAKNIQYF
>TRBJ1-2|TRBV5-6|.|.
CASSLGGGPIYGYTF
>TRBJ2-1|TRBV10-3|.|.
CAISESSEQFF